The 23 T cell receptor beta chains given below trace back to one sample, sequenced in a study of blood T cell repertoires in COVID-19. Using immunoSEQ multiplex PCR, the repertoire was profiled, and TCRdb retains in-frame clones only, with some absent. The sample has tens of thousands of clones, roughly four fifths seen once; the top ten hold around 28%. Sequenced material: peripheral blood. The receptors were sampled from a human donor in a cohort sampled during active COVID-19.

The chain carries TRBV15 and TRBJ2-6, with a possible D match to TRBD1 (5 bases). CDR1 and CDR2 (germline): LNHNV, YYDKDF (reference sequence). Trimming removed 2 bases at V and 1 base at J, with 9 bases between. The CDR3 totals 16 residues. In nucleotides, the CDR3 is TGTGCCACCAGCAGATCTCGGACATCTGGGGCCAACGTCCTGACTTTC. This encodes CATSRSRTSGANVLTF.

This chain uses TRBV5-1 with TRBJ2-5, with 8 bases lining up with TRBD2. J gave up 4 bases and V 1 base, and 3 bases lay outside the gene matches. CDR1 is SGHRS, CDR2 YFSETQ, per germline. The length of the CDR3 is 14 residues. The CDR3 bases are TGCGCCAGCAGCTTGTTAGCGGGATTAGAGACCCAGTACTTC. Its protein is CASSLLAGLETQYF.

The chain has TRBV11-3 and TRBJ2-1; 7 bases line up with TRBD2. Germline CDR1 and CDR2: SGHNT and YENEEA. The CDR3 has 16 amino acids. J was trimmed by 4 bases and V by 5 bases; bases with no gene match: 11. CDR3 in amino acids: CASSRNGGEVYNEQFF. CDR3 bases: TGTGCCAGCAGCCGGAATGGGGGGGAGGTTTACAATGAGCAGTTCTTC.

V is TRBV7-3 and J is TRBJ2-5, with D possibly being TRBD2 (5 bases). The germline V gene encodes CDR1 SGHTA and CDR2 FQGTGA. This CDR3 contains 14 residues. V lost 5 bases and J lost 5, with 15 bases in between. The CDR3 DNA sequence: TGTGCCAGCAGCCGTGACCCTAGCAGTGAGACCCAGTACTTC. Its translation is CASSRDPSSETQYF.

J is TRBJ2-5 and V is TRBV28, with 9 bases fitting TRBD1. CDR1 and CDR2 from the germline V gene are MDHEN and SYDVKM. V trimming: 6 bases; J trimming: 5 bases; junction bases outside the gene matches: 10. The CDR3 runs to 15 residues. The DNA of the CDR3 is TGTGCCAGCAGCCTTACAGGGGGCAGTGGGGAGACCCAGTACTTC. Protein: CASSLTGGSGETQYF.

This chain joins TRBV9 and TRBJ2-7; a possible D gene is TRBD2 (5 bases). Looked up from germline, CDR1 is SGDLS and CDR2 is YYNGEE. Trimming took 4 bases from V and 4 from J, leaving 15 bases between them. The CDR3 is 14 residues long. CDR3: CASSPWTVSYEQYF. In DNA, the CDR3 is TGTGCCAGCAGCCCCTGGACTGTCAGTTACGAGCAGTACTTC.

This chain links TRBV10-2 with TRBJ2-7, with 7 nucleotides matching TRBD1. The CDR3 spans 13 residues. Germline V gene data show CDR1 as WSHSY and CDR2 as SAAADI. The CDR3: CGLRRTGPYEQYF. The CDR3 region has the DNA TGCGGATTACGTAGGACAGGCCCCTACGAGCAGTACTTC.

This clone was found once. The chain employs TRBV27 and TRBJ1-2; 8 bases map to TRBD1. Germline-derived CDR1 and CDR2 are MNHEY and SMNVEV (reference sequence). Trimming at V came to 6 bases and at J to 4 bases, leaving 7 bases not matched to a gene. The CDR3 sequence is 14 residues long. CDR3 residues: CASRTDRAPYGYTF. The CDR3 DNA is TGTGCCAGCAGGACGGACAGGGCACCCTATGGCTACACCTTC.

This clone has only one observation. The chain has TRBV27 and TRBJ1-5; 9 positions match TRBD1. CDR3 length equals 17 residues. Germline loops: CDR1 MNHEY, CDR2 SMNVEV (reference sequence). V was pared by 6 bases and J by 3 bases, with 12 bases of the junction left unmatched. The CDR3 protein is CASRSTGGSVNNQPQHF. CDR3 DNA sequence: TGTGCCAGCAGATCTACAGGGGGCAGTGTTAACAATCAGCCCCAGCATTTT.

The V and J genes are TRBV5-1 and TRBJ1-1; 10 nucleotides match TRBD1. V trimming: 4 bases; J trimming: 4 bases; junction bases outside the gene matches: 7. The CDR3 is made up of 15 amino acids. Germline CDR1 SGHRS, CDR2 YFSETQ. The DNA of the CDR3 is TGCGCCAGCAGCAAGAGCGGGGACAGGGGCACTGAAGCTTTCTTT. It is translated as CASSKSGDRGTEAFF. Filled out from reference TRBV5-1 and TRBJ1-1, the complete variable domain reads KAGVTQTPRYLIKTRGQQVTLSCSPISGHRSVSWYQQTPGQGLQFLFEYFSETQRNKGNFPGRFSGRQFSNSRSEMNVSTLELGDSALYLCASSKSGDRGTEAFFGQGTRLTVV.

The chain employs TRBV11-3 and TRBJ2-7; D not certain. This CDR3 is 13 amino acids long. CDR1 is SGHNT and CDR2 is YENEEA in the germline V gene. V gave up 0 bases and J gave up 3 bases, with 6 bases separating them. The CDR3 protein is CASSLESNYEQYF. The CDR3 region has the DNA TGTGCCAGCAGCTTAGAAAGCAACTACGAGCAGTACTTC.

The chain is built from TRBV5-6 and TRBJ1-2; D may be TRBD1 (6 bases). The germline gives CDR1 SGHDT, CDR2 YYEEEE. The CDR3 has 16 residues. Trimming removed 3 bases at V and 1 base at J, with 16 bases between. In DNA form, the CDR3 reads TGTGCCAGCAGCTCACAGGGAGGGCTCATTAACTATGGCTACACCTTC. Translation gives CASSSQGGLINYGYTF. The full variable domain, completed using reference TRBV5-6 and TRBJ1-2, is DAGVTQSPTHLIKTRGQQVTLRCSPKSGHDTVSWYQQALGQGPQFIFQYYEEEERQRGNFPDRFSGHQFPNYSSELNVNALLLGDSALYLCASSSQGGLINYGYTFGSGTRLTVV.

This chain links TRBV6-5 with TRBJ1-5; D is unclear. Trimming cost V 8 bases and J 0 bases, with 8 bases left between them. This CDR3 is 13 amino acids long. CDR1 and CDR2 from the germline V gene are MNHEY and SVGAGI. Written as DNA, the CDR3 is TGTGCCAGCCGACGGGGTAGCAATCAGCCCCAGCATTTT. Translating it yields CASRRGSNQPQHF.

V gene TRBV19 combines with J gene TRBJ2-7; weak D call: TRBD1 (6 bases). Germline assignment: CDR1 LNHDA and CDR2 SQIVND (reference sequence). The CDR3 extends over 14 amino acids. Trimming left V 2 bases short and J 3 bases short, with 11 bases between. DNA of the CDR3: TGTGCCAGTAGTATAACGGGACAAGACTACGAGCAGTACTTC. Its translation is CASSITGQDYEQYF.

This rearrangement joins TRBV6-6 to TRBJ1-2, with 7 bases fitting TRBD1. The CDR3 loop spans 13 amino acids. With V trimmed by 11 bases and J by 7 bases, 13 bases remained unmatched. The germline gives CDR1 MNHNY, CDR2 SVGAGI (reference sequence). The chain's CDR3 is CACWGTDYFGYTF. In DNA, the CDR3 is TGTGCCTGCTGGGGGACAGACTATTTTGGCTACACCTTC.

CDR3 residues: CASSVRDRGTDEQFF. The CDR3 bases are TGTGCCAGCAGCGTCCGGGACAGGGGAACAGATGAGCAGTTCTTC. J is TRBJ2-1 and V is TRBV14; 10 bases match TRBD1. V lost 5 bases to trimming and J lost 8 bases; unmatched junction nucleotides: 9. Per the germline V gene, CDR1 is SGHDN and CDR2 is FVKESK. CDR3 length equals 15 residues.

The chain links TRBV5-4 to TRBJ2-1; D may be TRBD2 (5 bases). V was cut by 0 bases and J by 7 bases, with 8 bases left in between. CDR1 is SGHNT and CDR2 is YYREEE in the germline V gene (reference sequence). This CDR3 region has 13 residues. CDR3 amino acids: CASSLGTGNEQFF. In nucleotides, the CDR3 is TGTGCCAGCAGCTTGGGGACGGGGAATGAGCAGTTCTTC.

The rearrangement uses TRBV5-1 and TRBJ2-6; 8 nucleotides align to TRBD1. J lost 0 bases, V lost 4 bases, and 12 bases had no gene match. There are 19 residues in the CDR3. Per the germline V gene, CDR1 is SGHRS and CDR2 is YFSETQ. CDR3 nucleotides: TGCGCCAGCAGCCCCAGGGGGCTCCGGCAAAGCTCTGGGGCCAACGTCCTGACTTTC. This encodes CASSPRGLRQSSGANVLTF.

The V and J genes are TRBV14 and TRBJ1-3, with D hard to call. This CDR3 is built from 12 residues. Germline V gene sequence: CDR1 SGHDN, CDR2 FVKESK. V was pared by 0 bases and J by 7 bases, with 4 bases between. CDR3 sequence: CASSQEANTIYF. The CDR3 DNA reads as TGTGCCAGCAGCCAAGAGGCTAACACCATATATTTT.

Only one count was recorded for this clone. The chain recombines TRBV4-2 with TRBJ2-5; 8 bases fit TRBD2. Germline CDR1 LGHNA, CDR2 YNFKEQ. There are 16 residues in the CDR3. Losses at the gene ends were 1 base for V and 7 bases for J; bases not matched to a gene: 11. The CDR3 nucleotides read TGTGCCAGCAGCCAAGTAACTAGCGGCCGGTCGCGGACCCAGTACTTC. It yields the protein CASSQVTSGRSRTQYF.

The chain employs TRBV7-2 and TRBJ1-4; no clear D. Trimming took off 2 bases at V and 0 bases at J, with 7 bases between the two ends. This CDR3 region has 15 residues. Germline V gives CDR1 SGHTA, CDR2 FQGNSA. The CDR3 bases are TGTGCCAGCAGCTTACCTTCAGCAACTAATGAAAAACTGTTTTTT. Translation: CASSLPSATNEKLFF. The full variable domain, completed using reference TRBV7-2 and TRBJ1-4, is GAGVSQSPSNKVTEKGKDVELRCDPISGHTALYWYRQSLGQGLEFLIYFQGNSAPDKSGLPSDRFSAERTGGSVSTLTIQRTQQEDSAVYLCASSLPSATNEKLFFGSGTQLSVL.

The CDR3 DNA is TGTGCCAGCCGAGTATCTCAAGAGACCCAGTACTTC. It is translated as CASRVSQETQYF. This chain uses TRBV6-5 with TRBJ2-5; D unresolved. V was cut by 8 bases and J by 2 bases, with 9 bases left in between. The CDR3 has 12 amino acids. Germline V gives CDR1 MNHEY, CDR2 SVGAGI.

The chain has TRBV10-3 and TRBJ1-1; no firm D call. V was trimmed by 4 bases and J by 3 bases, leaving 6 bases between them. Germline V gene data show CDR1 as ENHRY and CDR2 as SYGVKD. The CDR3 spans 12 residues. This CDR3 is CAISVRDTEAFF. DNA of the CDR3: TGTGCCATCAGTGTTCGTGACACTGAAGCTTTCTTT.